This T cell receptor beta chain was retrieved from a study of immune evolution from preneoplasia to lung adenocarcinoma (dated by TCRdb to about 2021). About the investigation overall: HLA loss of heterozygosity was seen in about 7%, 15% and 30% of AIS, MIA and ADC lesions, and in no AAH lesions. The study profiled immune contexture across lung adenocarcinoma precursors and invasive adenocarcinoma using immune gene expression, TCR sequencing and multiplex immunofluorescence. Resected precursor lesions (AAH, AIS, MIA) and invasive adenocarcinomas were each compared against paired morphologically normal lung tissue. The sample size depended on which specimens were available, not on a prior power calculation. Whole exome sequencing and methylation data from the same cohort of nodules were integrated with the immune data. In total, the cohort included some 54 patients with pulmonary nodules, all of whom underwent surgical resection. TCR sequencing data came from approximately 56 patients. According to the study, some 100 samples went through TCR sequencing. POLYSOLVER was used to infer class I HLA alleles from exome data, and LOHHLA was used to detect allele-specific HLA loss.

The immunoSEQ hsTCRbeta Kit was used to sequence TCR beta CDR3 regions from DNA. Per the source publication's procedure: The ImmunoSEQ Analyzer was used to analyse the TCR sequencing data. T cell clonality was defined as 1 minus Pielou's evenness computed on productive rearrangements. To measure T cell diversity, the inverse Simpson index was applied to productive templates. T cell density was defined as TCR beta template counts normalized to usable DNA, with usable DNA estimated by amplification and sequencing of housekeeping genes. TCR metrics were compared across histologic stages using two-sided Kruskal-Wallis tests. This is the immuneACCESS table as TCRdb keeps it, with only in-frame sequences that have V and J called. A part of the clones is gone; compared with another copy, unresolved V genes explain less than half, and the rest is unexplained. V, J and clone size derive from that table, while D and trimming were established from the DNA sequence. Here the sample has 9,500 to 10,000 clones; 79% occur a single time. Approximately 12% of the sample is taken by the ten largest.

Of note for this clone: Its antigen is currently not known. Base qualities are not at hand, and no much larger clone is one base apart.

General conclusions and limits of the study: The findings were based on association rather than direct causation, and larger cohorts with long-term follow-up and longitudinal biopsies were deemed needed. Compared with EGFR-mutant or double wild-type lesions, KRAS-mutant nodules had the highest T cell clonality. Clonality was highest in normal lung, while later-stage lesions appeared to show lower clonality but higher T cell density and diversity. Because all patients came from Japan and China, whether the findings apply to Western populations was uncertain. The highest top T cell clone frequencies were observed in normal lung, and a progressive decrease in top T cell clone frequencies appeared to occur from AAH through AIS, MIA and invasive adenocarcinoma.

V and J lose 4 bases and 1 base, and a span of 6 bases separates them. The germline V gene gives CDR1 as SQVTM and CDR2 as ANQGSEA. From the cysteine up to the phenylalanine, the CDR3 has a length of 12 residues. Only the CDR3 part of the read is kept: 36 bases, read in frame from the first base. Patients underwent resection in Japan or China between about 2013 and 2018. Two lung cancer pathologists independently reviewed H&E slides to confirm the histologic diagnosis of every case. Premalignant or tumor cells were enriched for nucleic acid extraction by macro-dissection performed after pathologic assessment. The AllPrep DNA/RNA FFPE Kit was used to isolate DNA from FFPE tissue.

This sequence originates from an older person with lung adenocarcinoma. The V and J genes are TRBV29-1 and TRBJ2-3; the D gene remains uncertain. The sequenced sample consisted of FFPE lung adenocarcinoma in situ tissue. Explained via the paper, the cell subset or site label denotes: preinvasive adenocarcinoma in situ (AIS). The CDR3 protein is CSVASGTDTQYF. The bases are TGCAGCGTTGCCTCGGGCACAGATACGCAGTATTTT.